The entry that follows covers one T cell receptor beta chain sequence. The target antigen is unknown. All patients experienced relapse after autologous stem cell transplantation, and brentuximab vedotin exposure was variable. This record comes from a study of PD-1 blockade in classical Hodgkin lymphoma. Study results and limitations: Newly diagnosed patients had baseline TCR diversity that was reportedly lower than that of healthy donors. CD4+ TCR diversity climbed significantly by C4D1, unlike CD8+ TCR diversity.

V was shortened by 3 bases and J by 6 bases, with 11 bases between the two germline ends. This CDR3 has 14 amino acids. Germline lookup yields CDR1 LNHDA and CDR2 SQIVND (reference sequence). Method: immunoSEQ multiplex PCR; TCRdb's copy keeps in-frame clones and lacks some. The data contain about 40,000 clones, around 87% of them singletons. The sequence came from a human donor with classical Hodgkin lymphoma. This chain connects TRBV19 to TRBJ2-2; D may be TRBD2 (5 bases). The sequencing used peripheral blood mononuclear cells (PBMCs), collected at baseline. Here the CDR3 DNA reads TGTGCCAGTAGTATTCTAGGAGGCTCCGGGGAGCTGTTTTTT. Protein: CASSILGGSGELFF.